What follows is one T cell receptor (beta chain) and its context. TCRdb's copy holds only in-frame clones and misses some; the assay was immunoSEQ multiplex PCR. This table has 350,000 to 500,000 clones, 80% to 90% appearing once. The data originate from a study of blood T cell repertoires in COVID-19. Turning to the study itself: Sites in the United States, Italy and Spain provided acute and convalescent COVID-19 samples.

Recruited during active infection, patients (from Seattle) were subsequently followed longitudinally. The TCR originated in a young man with COVID-19, enrolled during active disease. The sample consisted of peripheral blood.

The DNA for the CDR3 is TGTGCCAGCAGTTTGAGTAACCAAGAGACCCAGTACTTC. This translates into CASSLSNQETQYF. The J gene is TRBJ2-5, the V gene TRBV12-3 or TRBV12-4; the D is unclear. Between the trimmed V and J ends, which lost 3 bases and 0 bases, there was a span of 5 bases. CDR3 length: 13 residues.